The 9 T cell receptor beta chains in this list originate from one sample, sequenced in a study of T and B cells in COVID-19 patients. From blood, about 250-500 ng of genomic DNA served as TRB template. BIOMED2 TRB-A/B primer pools were used in multiplex TRB PCR. TCRdb re-called the multiplex PCR reads through MiXCR, storing one row per CDR3 protein. The table records roughly 11,000 distinct CDR3 sequences, around 30% of them present only once. Input material: blood. The source is a human donor who had recovered from COVID-19.

The V call is TRBV7-9, the J call TRBJ2-5; no clear D gene. Looked up from germline, CDR1 is SEHNR and CDR2 is FQNEAQ (reference sequence). The CDR3 runs 13 residues. V was cut by 1 base and J by 5 bases, with 8 bases left in between. CDR3 DNA sequence: TGTGCCAGCAGCTTAGATGGGCCGGAGACCCAGTACTTC. It specifies CASSLDGPETQYF.

The chain is built from TRBV11-3 and TRBJ2-3; D gene uncertain. Germline-derived CDR1 and CDR2 are SGHNT and YENEEA. The V end lost 5 bases, the J end lost 2 bases, and 5 bases lay between the germline ends. This CDR3 has 12 amino acids. The DNA of the CDR3 is TGTGCCAGCAGCCTTTACACAGATACGCAGTATTTT. Translating it yields CASSLYTDTQYF. The variable domain in full, completed from reference TRBV11-3 and TRBJ2-3, reads EAGVVQSPRYKIIEKKQPVAFWCNPISGHNTLYWYLQNLGQGPELLIRYENEEAVDDSQLPKDRFSAERLKGVDSTLKIQPAELGDSAVYLCASSLYTDTQYFGPGTRLTVL.

This clonotype was recorded a few times. The V call is TRBV15, the J call TRBJ2-3; the D gene is possibly TRBD1 (6 bases). This CDR3 region has 16 residues. Trimming shortened V by 1 base and J by 6 bases, and 17 bases separated the two germline ends. Germline V gene lookup returns CDR1 LNHNV and CDR2 YYDKDF (reference sequence). The CDR3 DNA follows: TGTGCCACCAGCAGAGGGGGACAAAATCCCGAGGATACGCAGTATTTT. Protein product: CATSRGGQNPEDTQYF.

Sample share makes this clonotype medium-sized. A junction boundary mismatches the germline segment, possibly from a read error. This sequence joins TRBV11-3 and TRBJ2-2; D remains unclear. This CDR3 comprises 12 residues. Germline CDR1 reads SGHNT; CDR2 reads YENEEA. CDR3 protein: CASSRSAGELFF. CDR3 bases: TGTGCTAGCAGTCGAAGCGCCGGGGAGCTGTTTTTT.

Remarks on this clonotype: The junction departs from the called germline gene at one end, perhaps through a read error. This chain links TRBV11-3 with TRBJ2-3; 7 bases match TRBD1. Germline V gene data show CDR1 as SGHNT and CDR2 as YENEEA. This CDR3 region has 18 residues. The CDR3 nucleotides are TGCGCCAGCAGCCAAGACGGGTCGACAGGGATTGTTACAGATACGCAGTATTTT. Translation: CASSQDGSTGIVTDTQYF.

The CDR3 protein is CASSLGGRGADTQYF. The CDR3, as DNA: TGTGCCAGCAGCTTAGGCGGGAGGGGTGCAGATACGCAGTATTTT. V is TRBV7-9 and J is TRBJ2-3; 9 nucleotides match TRBD2. Germline CDR1 is SEHNR and CDR2 is FQNEAQ (reference sequence). Trimming removed 1 base from V and 4 bases from J; junction bases left unmatched: 3. The CDR3 has 15 residues.

The V call is TRBV6-6, the J call TRBJ1-5; 8 bases fit TRBD1. J lost 6 bases, V lost 6 bases, and 7 bases had no gene match. This CDR3 region has 14 residues. Germline V gene lookup returns CDR1 MNHNY and CDR2 SVGAGI (reference sequence). DNA for the CDR3: TGTGCCAGCAGACTCACAGGGGGAGGTCAGCCCCAGCATTTT. This sequence encodes CASRLTGGGQPQHF.

The gene calls are TRBV12-3 or TRBV12-4 and TRBJ1-1, with TRBD1 matching 8 bases. V lost 4 bases to trimming and J lost 0 bases; unmatched junction nucleotides: 4. This CDR3 is 15 amino acids long. The CDR3 nucleotides read TGTGCCAGCAGTTCAACAGGGGGTTTGAACACTGAAGCTTTCTTT. Its translation: CASSSTGGLNTEAFF.

By sample fraction, this clonotype is medium-sized. V usage is TRBV30 and J usage is TRBJ2-7; 8 bases agree with TRBD2. J was trimmed by 4 bases and V by 5 bases; bases with no gene match: 13. The germline V gene has CDR1 GTSNPN and CDR2 SVGIG (reference sequence). CDR3 length: 15 amino acids. The CDR3 loop is CAWRKPGGRRYEQYV. For the CDR3, the DNA is TGTGCCTGGCGCAAGCCGGGGGGGCGGAGGTACGAGCAGTACGTC.